One sample yielded the 25 T cell receptor beta chains listed below, sequenced in a study of blood T cell repertoires in COVID-19. The method was immunoSEQ multiplex PCR; TCRdb's version includes in-frame clones alone and lacks a portion of them. The data contain 150,000 to 200,000 clones, around 86% of them singletons. Sample: peripheral blood. These TCRs come from a man in his sixties or seventies with acute or convalescent COVID-19.

The J gene is TRBJ2-7, the V gene TRBV20-1, with a weak D call TRBD1 (6 bases). Germline V gene sequence: CDR1 DFQATT, CDR2 SNEGSKA (reference sequence). The length of the CDR3 is 13 residues. The germline V and J ends were trimmed by 3 bases and 6 bases, with 15 bases remaining between them. CDR3 nucleotide sequence: TGCAGTGCTAGTTGGGACCCAGGGGCCGAGCAGTACTTC. Translation gives CSASWDPGAEQYF.

This chain links TRBV5-6 with TRBJ2-7, with D possibly TRBD1 on 6 matching bases. V was shortened by 4 bases and J by 5 bases, with 16 bases between the two germline ends. The CDR3 has 14 amino acids. Germline CDR1 SGHDT, CDR2 YYEEEE. The CDR3 is CASSTPQQGDEQYF. In DNA form, the CDR3 reads TGTGCCAGCAGCACGCCACAACAGGGTGACGAGCAGTACTTC.

This clone was counted between two and nine times. The chain uses TRBV7-3 and TRBJ1-5, with 10 bases lining up with TRBD1. Germline V gene lookup returns CDR1 SGHTA and CDR2 FQGTGA. CDR3 size: 17 residues. J gave up 4 bases and V 5 bases, and 11 bases lay outside the gene matches. The CDR3 loop is CASSLNNDRGLNQPQHF. CDR3 DNA sequence: TGTGCCAGCAGCCTTAATAACGACAGGGGGCTGAATCAGCCCCAGCATTTT. Complete variable domain (other parts from reference TRBV7-3 and TRBJ1-5): GAGVSQTPSNKVTEKGKYVELRCDPISGHTALYWYRQSLGQGPEFLIYFQGTGAADDSGLPNDRFFAVRPEGSVSTLKIQRTERGDSAVYLCASSLNNDRGLNQPQHFGDGTRLSIL.

The gene calls are TRBV7-9 and TRBJ2-1; the D gene is possibly TRBD1 (5 bases). Germline values: CDR1 SEHNR, CDR2 FQNEAQ (reference sequence). Deletions cut 7 bases from V and 9 bases from J, with 16 bases between. The CDR3 sequence is 13 residues long. The CDR3 loop reads CASNPLGQGEQFF. The CDR3, as DNA: TGTGCCAGCAACCCCCTGGGGCAAGGTGAGCAGTTCTTC.

This chain uses TRBV3-1 (or the pseudogene TRBV3-2) with TRBJ2-3, with 7 bases identical to TRBD2. The CDR3 runs to 16 residues. Germline V gene sequence: CDR1 LGHDT, CDR2 YNNKEL (reference sequence). J was trimmed by 5 bases and V by 1 base; bases with no gene match: 9. The CDR3 bases are TGTGCCAGCAGCCAAGGGGGAGGGGCGGGTGGAGATACGCAGTATTTT. This codes for CASSQGGGAGGDTQYF.

The chain employs TRBV28 and TRBJ2-1; 9 bases align to TRBD2. Trimming cost V 7 bases and J 3 bases; bases outside gene matches: 10. The CDR3 covers 16 residues. Germline CDR1 MDHEN, CDR2 SYDVKM. As DNA, the CDR3 is TGTGCCAGCACCAGCCCCGCGGGAGGGAACTACAATGAGCAGTTCTTC. Protein: CASTSPAGGNYNEQFF.

The V and J genes are TRBV4-3 and TRBJ1-3; tentative D call: TRBD1 (5 bases). Germline V gene lookup returns CDR1 LGHNA and CDR2 YSLEER. V lost 0 bases, J lost 0 bases, and 15 bases lay in between. The CDR3 is 18 amino acids. The CDR3 DNA sequence: TGCGCCAGCAGCCAAGACCCTTCCCGACAGACCTCTGGAAACACCATATATTTT. It encodes CASSQDPSRQTSGNTIYF.

V gene TRBV5-1 combines with J gene TRBJ1-2; no firm D call. The CDR3 length is 14 residues. In germline, CDR1 is SGHRS, CDR2 YFSETQ. V shed 1 base and J shed 4 bases, with 11 bases lying between them. The CDR3 DNA follows: TGCGCCAGCAGCTTGAGGTCGAGCGGCTATGGCTACACCTTC. Translating it yields CASSLRSSGYGYTF.

This rearrangement joins TRBV6-1 to TRBJ1-2; D is undetermined. Germline CDR1 and CDR2: MNHNS and SASEGT. This CDR3 is 14 amino acids long. With 2 bases removed from V and 3 bases from J, the gap between germline ends came to 10 bases. The CDR3 is CASSEKIEHYGYTF. CDR3 DNA: TGTGCCAGCAGTGAAAAGATCGAGCACTATGGCTACACCTTC.

This chain uses TRBV27 with TRBJ1-1; D gene unclear. The CDR3 is 15 amino acids. Germline V CDR1 and CDR2: MNHEY, SMNVEV (reference sequence). Trimming took 7 bases from V and 4 from J, leaving 19 bases between them. CDR3 nucleotides: TGTGCCAGCAAGGGCCCGGGATGGACGCCCACTGAAGCTTTCTTT. It yields the protein CASKGPGWTPTEAFF.

The rearrangement uses TRBV7-9 and TRBJ2-7, with D perhaps matching TRBD1 (5 bases). V lost 5 bases, J lost 1 base, and 15 bases lay in between. The length of the CDR3 is 15 residues. CDR1 and CDR2 from the germline V gene are SEHNR and FQNEAQ (reference sequence). The CDR3 bases are TGTGCCAGCAGCATATCTATGACAGTTTCCTACGAGCAGTACTTC. This translates into CASSISMTVSYEQYF. The full variable domain, completed using reference TRBV7-9 and TRBJ2-7, is DTGVSQNPRHKITKRGQNVTFRCDPISEHNRLYWYRQTLGQGPEFLTYFQNEAQLEKSRLLSDRFSAERPKGSFSTLEIQRTEQGDSAMYLCASSISMTVSYEQYFGPGTRLTVT.

This clone was seen a few times. This chain joins TRBV4-2 and TRBJ1-2; possible D gene TRBD1, 5 bases. Germline lookup yields CDR1 LGHNA and CDR2 YNFKEQ. Deletions cut 4 bases from V and 4 bases from J, with 16 bases between. CDR3 length: 15 residues. CDR3: CASSPGGTDTYGYTF. The CDR3 coding sequence is TGTGCCAGCAGCCCTGGAGGGACTGACACCTATGGCTACACCTTC.

V gene TRBV9 combines with J gene TRBJ2-2, with D perhaps TRBD2 (5 bases). Germline assignment: CDR1 SGDLS and CDR2 YYNGEE. With 3 bases removed from V and 7 bases from J, the gap between germline ends came to 13 bases. This CDR3 has 14 amino acids. DNA for the CDR3: TGTGCCAGCAGCGCGCTACCAGAGGGCGGGGAGCTGTTTTTT. Protein: CASSALPEGGELFF. Variable domain in full (rest from reference TRBV9 and TRBJ2-2): DSGVTQTPKHLITATGQRVTLRCSPRSGDLSVYWYQQSLDQGLQFLIQYYNGEERAKGNILERFSAQQFPDLHSELNLSSLELGDSALYFCASSALPEGGELFFGEGSRLTVL.

The chain employs TRBV2 and TRBJ2-3, with D tentatively TRBD2 (5 bases). The CDR3 sequence is 14 residues long. The ends were cut back, 7 bases at V and 0 bases at J, with 11 bases in the middle. In germline, CDR1 is SNHLY, CDR2 FYNNEI. CDR3 nucleotide sequence: TGTGCCAGCACCGCCCGGACTAGCACAGATACGCAGTATTTT. This sequence encodes CASTARTSTDTQYF.

The chain couples TRBV7-2 to TRBJ1-1; 10 positions match TRBD1. The CDR3 is 13 residues long. The V gene end was trimmed by 7 bases and the J gene end by 13 bases; junction bases not matched to a gene: 12. The germline V gene encodes CDR1 SGHTA and CDR2 FQGNSA. The CDR3 bases are TGTGCCAGCACCCCCCGAGGGACAGGGGCGGTTTTCTTT. It translates to CASTPRGTGAVFF. Complete variable domain (other parts from reference TRBV7-2 and TRBJ1-1): GAGVSQSPSNKVTEKGKDVELRCDPISGHTALYWYRQSLGQGLEFLIYFQGNSAPDKSGLPSDRFSAERTGGSVSTLTIQRTQQEDSAVYLCASTPRGTGAVFFGQGTRLTVV.

The rearrangement joins TRBV7-9 to TRBJ1-1, with D possibly being TRBD1 (5 bases). The ends were cut back, 2 bases at V and 6 bases at J, with 7 bases in the middle. This CDR3 contains 12 residues. Germline V CDR1 and CDR2: SEHNR, FQNEAQ (reference sequence). CDR3 sequence (DNA): TGTGCCAGCAGCTTATCAGGGCCTGAAGCTTTCTTT. This encodes CASSLSGPEAFF.

J is TRBJ2-7 and V is TRBV28, with D perhaps TRBD2 (5 bases). The length of the CDR3 is 15 residues. CDR1 MDHEN and CDR2 SYDVKM come from the germline V gene. V was clipped by 2 bases and J by 3 bases, with 14 bases between them. DNA of the CDR3: TGTGCCAGCAGTTTAATCGAGAGGGTGGACTACGAGCAGTACTTC. This codes for CASSLIERVDYEQYF.

The chain links TRBV3-1 (or the pseudogene TRBV3-2) to TRBJ1-6; possible D gene TRBD1, 5 bases. Germline lookup yields CDR1 LGHDT and CDR2 YNNKEL (reference sequence). CDR3 length: 14 amino acids. V gave up 8 bases and J gave up 12 bases, with 20 bases separating them. The CDR3 here is CASVSGGLERPLHF. Written as DNA, the CDR3 is TGTGCCAGCGTTTCGGGGGGACTGGAGCGACCCCTCCACTTT.

Only a few counts were recorded for this clone. The chain combines TRBV5-1 with TRBJ1-3; maybe TRBD1 (5 bases). The CDR3 runs 14 residues. Germline CDR1 is SGHRS and CDR2 is YFSETQ. The V gene lost 6 bases and the J gene lost 4 bases, with 14 bases spanning the gap. The CDR3 sequence: CASKVAGRGNTIYF. DNA for the CDR3: TGCGCCAGCAAGGTTGCAGGGAGGGGAAACACCATATATTTT. Complete variable domain (other parts from reference TRBV5-1 and TRBJ1-3): KAGVTQTPRYLIKTRGQQVTLSCSPISGHRSVSWYQQTPGQGLQFLFEYFSETQRNKGNFPGRFSGRQFSNSRSEMNVSTLELGDSALYLCASKVAGRGNTIYFGEGSWLTVV.

The chain carries TRBV6-5 and TRBJ1-6; D not certain. The V end was cut by 7 bases, the J end by 10 bases, with 11 bases between. This CDR3 comprises 12 residues. Per germline, CDR1 MNHEY and CDR2 SVGAGI. As DNA, the CDR3 is TGTGCCAGCATGGCGGCCGTATCACCCCTCCACTTT. Its translation: CASMAAVSPLHF.

The chain is built from TRBV27 and TRBJ2-7; D remains ambiguous. V gave up 10 bases and J gave up 4 bases, with 17 bases separating them. CDR3 length: 13 residues. CDR1 MNHEY and CDR2 SMNVEV come from the germline V gene (reference sequence). The CDR3 DNA sequence: TGTGCCATCTTCAGTCAGGTCCAATACGAGCAGTACTTC. Translation gives CAIFSQVQYEQYF.

The rearrangement links TRBV30 to TRBJ1-1; 7 positions match TRBD1. Trimming cost V 5 bases and J 3 bases; bases outside gene matches: 9. The CDR3 contains 14 residues. Germline CDR1 GTSNPN, CDR2 SVGIG (reference sequence). CDR3 in DNA: TGTGCCTGGGTCCGACAGGGTCTGTACACTGAAGCTTTCTTT. This codes for CAWVRQGLYTEAFF.

This chain links TRBV5-1 with TRBJ2-7; TRBD2 might be the D (6 bases). Germline-derived CDR1 and CDR2 are SGHRS and YFSETQ. With 4 bases removed from V and 13 bases from J, the gap between germline ends came to 15 bases. This CDR3 has 11 amino acids. The CDR3 DNA sequence: TGCGCCAGCAGCAGGCATGGGACTTGCTACTTC. This codes for CASSRHGTCYF.

The chain uses TRBV29-1 and TRBJ2-6; weak D call: TRBD1 (6 bases). Trimming left V 6 bases short and J 2 bases short, with 11 bases between. The CDR3 totals 14 residues. Germline V gives CDR1 SQVTM, CDR2 ANQGSEA. CDR3 protein: CSVRGGAGANVLTF. Here the CDR3 DNA reads TGCAGCGTGAGAGGGGGAGCTGGGGCCAACGTCCTGACTTTC.

This chain joins TRBV5-4 and TRBJ2-3; 7 bases are shared with TRBD1. Germline V gives CDR1 SGHNT, CDR2 YYREEE (reference sequence). Trimming took 7 bases from V and 2 from J; bases not matched to a gene: 7. This CDR3 has 14 amino acids. Written as DNA, the CDR3 is TGTGCCAGCTCCCTAGGGACAGCCACAGATACGCAGTATTTT. This translates into CASSLGTATDTQYF.